The 19 T cell receptor beta chains below all came from one sample that was sequenced in a study of T cell responses to AZD1222 COVID-19 vaccine. Only in-frame clones appear in the TCRdb table, and some are missing; sequencing was by immunoSEQ multiplex PCR. The sample has 150,000 to 250,000 clones, approximately 93% seen once; the top ten hold roughly 1%. The material sequenced was peripheral blood, taken 28 days after the second AZD1222 dose. The receptors were gathered from an adult who received the AZD1222 COVID-19 vaccine.

As DNA, the CDR3 is TGTGCCAGCAGTTTAGAGAGGGATCAGCCCCAGCATTTT. Its protein product is CASSLERDQPQHF. The chain combines TRBV27 with TRBJ1-5; unclear D gene. Trimming shortened V by 2 bases and J by 5 bases, and 7 bases separated the two germline ends. Germline V lookup: CDR1 MNHEY, CDR2 SMNVEV (reference sequence). This CDR3 comprises 13 residues.

This clone was detected once. V and J are TRBV12-3 or TRBV12-4 and TRBJ2-3; D is uncertain. This CDR3 has 12 amino acids. V lost 5 bases and J 4 bases, leaving 7 bases between the germline ends. CDR3 protein: CASSTESDTQYF. DNA of the CDR3: TGTGCCAGCAGTACAGAGTCAGATACGCAGTATTTT.

This sequence joins TRBV7-2 and TRBJ2-5; D might be TRBD2 (6 bases). There are 14 residues in the CDR3. V was pared by 5 bases and J by 5 bases, with 15 bases between. Germline loops: CDR1 SGHTA, CDR2 FQGNSA. CDR3 residues: CASSPRQGGETQYF. DNA of the CDR3: TGTGCCAGCAGCCCACGACAAGGAGGGGAGACCCAGTACTTC. Full variable domain (remainder filled in from reference TRBV7-2 and TRBJ2-5): GAGVSQSPSNKVTEKGKDVELRCDPISGHTALYWYRQSLGQGLEFLIYFQGNSAPDKSGLPSDRFSAERTGGSVSTLTIQRTQQEDSAVYLCASSPRQGGETQYFGPGTRLLVL.

The chain has TRBV7-8 and TRBJ2-5; the match to TRBD1 covers 7 bases. The CDR3 consists of 14 residues. Germline lookup yields CDR1 SGHVS and CDR2 FQNEAQ. With 2 bases clipped from V and 11 bases from J, the junction kept 11 bases outside the gene matches. The CDR3 loop reads CASSLSRGRREQYF. The CDR3 nucleotides are TGTGCCAGCAGCTTATCCAGGGGGAGACGAGAGCAGTACTTC.

The V gene is TRBV23-1, the J gene TRBJ1-3; D is unresolved. TRBV23-1 carries the ORF label, with uncertain function. The CDR3 loop spans 15 amino acids. Trimming pared 2 bases from V and 11 bases from J, leaving 19 bases between. The CDR3 DNA is TGCGCCAGCAGTCAACTCCGGAGGCAGGCCGGGGCCATATATTTT. This translates into CASSQLRRQAGAIYF.

The chain has TRBV2 and TRBJ2-2; D perhaps matches TRBD1 (6 bases). V was trimmed by 8 bases and J by 1 base, leaving 8 bases between them. This CDR3 has 13 amino acids. Germline-derived CDR1 and CDR2 are SNHLY and FYNNEI. CDR3 nucleotides: TGTGCCAGCTTGGGACAGAACACCGGGGAGCTGTTTTTT. It is translated as CASLGQNTGELFF.

The chain links TRBV27 to TRBJ2-7; 8 nucleotides match TRBD1. Losses at the gene ends were 6 bases for V and 3 bases for J; bases not matched to a gene: 4. Germline assignment: CDR1 MNHEY and CDR2 SMNVEV (reference sequence). This CDR3 region has 13 residues. CDR3 residues: CASRTDRDYEQYF. Here the CDR3 DNA reads TGTGCCAGCAGGACGGACAGGGACTACGAGCAGTACTTC.

This clone was seen only once. The gene calls are TRBV7-9 and TRBJ1-1, with unresolved D. The ends were cut back, 2 bases at V and 4 bases at J, with 20 bases in the middle. The germline gives CDR1 SEHNR, CDR2 FQNEAQ (reference sequence). The CDR3 extends over 17 amino acids. CDR3 DNA: TGTGCCAGCAGCTTATATGGGATGAACCCCCTCGCCACTGAAGCTTTCTTT. Amino acids: CASSLYGMNPLATEAFF.

The chain couples TRBV5-5 to TRBJ1-1; no definite D call. The CDR3 spans 12 residues. V was trimmed by 6 bases and J by 1 base, leaving 7 bases between them. Per the germline V gene, CDR1 is SGHKS and CDR2 is YYEKEE (reference sequence). The CDR3 reads CASNEKNTEAFF. The CDR3 DNA follows: TGTGCCAGCAACGAGAAGAACACTGAAGCTTTCTTT.

The V gene is TRBV6-2 or TRBV6-3, the J gene TRBJ1-5, with D unresolved. V was clipped by 6 bases and J by 4 bases, with 16 bases between them. The CDR3 contains 15 residues. Germline lookup yields CDR1 MNHEY and CDR2 SVGEGT. This CDR3 reads CASSQSGLNNQPQHF. In DNA, the CDR3 is TGTGCCAGCAGCCAGTCGGGTTTAAATAATCAGCCCCAGCATTTT.

The table lists this clone with a count of one. The chain couples TRBV6-4 to TRBJ2-3; D not resolved. The V end lost 11 bases, the J end lost 5 bases, and 5 bases lay between the germline ends. Per the germline V gene, CDR1 is MRHNA and CDR2 is SNTAGT. The CDR3 totals 9 residues. The CDR3, as DNA: TGTGCCGGTGGAGATACGCAGTATTTT. Translating it yields CAGGDTQYF.

The J gene is TRBJ1-2, the V gene TRBV12-3 or TRBV12-4; D uncertain. The CDR3 consists of 12 residues. V lost 6 bases to trimming and J lost 4 bases, with 9 bases between them. The CDR3 reads CASRGAGYGYTF. DNA of the CDR3: TGTGCCAGCAGAGGAGCCGGCTATGGCTACACCTTC.

This clone was detected a few times. The chain recombines TRBV5-1 with TRBJ1-5, with 10 positions matching TRBD1. Unmatched junction bases numbered 5, after V lost 4 bases and J lost 4 bases. This CDR3 contains 15 residues. Per the germline V gene, CDR1 is SGHRS and CDR2 is YFSETQ. The CDR3 sequence: CASSLGQGLNQPQHF. CDR3 bases: TGCGCCAGCAGCCTGGGACAGGGGCTTAATCAGCCCCAGCATTTT. Together with reference TRBV5-1 and TRBJ1-5, the CDR3 gives the full variable domain: KAGVTQTPRYLIKTRGQQVTLSCSPISGHRSVSWYQQTPGQGLQFLFEYFSETQRNKGNFPGRFSGRQFSNSRSEMNVSTLELGDSALYLCASSLGQGLNQPQHFGDGTRLSIL.

The chain employs TRBV9 and TRBJ2-3; either TRBD1 or TRBD2 may supply D (5 bases each). Germline V CDR1 and CDR2: SGDLS, YYNGEE. There are 14 residues in the CDR3. V was pared by 4 bases and J by 6 bases, with 15 bases between. The CDR3 here is CASSFRDGEDTQYF. The CDR3 nucleotides read TGTGCCAGCAGCTTTCGGGACGGGGAGGATACGCAGTATTTT.

The J gene is TRBJ1-1, the V gene TRBV19; D unresolved. Germline CDR1 is LNHDA and CDR2 is SQIVND (reference sequence). The CDR3 spans 13 residues. V shed 8 bases and J shed 1 base, with 11 bases lying between them. The CDR3: CASAEIKNTEAFF. The CDR3 nucleotides read TGTGCCAGTGCAGAGATCAAGAACACTGAAGCTTTCTTT. The full variable domain, completed using reference TRBV19 and TRBJ1-1, is DGGITQSPKYLFRKEGQNVTLSCEQNLNHDAMYWYRQDPGQGLRLIYYSQIVNDFQKGDIAEGYSVSREKKESFPLTVTSAQKNPTAFYLCASAEIKNTEAFFGQGTRLTVV.

This clone was seen a single time. This chain links TRBV19 with TRBJ1-1, with D unclear. This CDR3 is built from 13 residues. Germline lookup yields CDR1 LNHDA and CDR2 SQIVND (reference sequence). Trimming took off 3 bases at V and 0 bases at J, with 5 bases between the two ends. The CDR3 here is CASSIRLNTEAFF. As DNA, the CDR3 is TGTGCCAGTAGTATCCGTCTGAACACTGAAGCTTTCTTT.

The genes are TRBV28 and TRBJ1-5, with 7 bases matching TRBD1. Trimming at V came to 6 bases and at J to 6 bases, leaving 8 bases not matched to a gene. The CDR3 runs 14 residues. Germline loops: CDR1 MDHEN, CDR2 SYDVKM. CDR3 nucleotides: TGTGCCAGCAGCCAAGGGGGCGAGGGTCAGCCCCAGCATTTT. Its protein is CASSQGGEGQPQHF.

The V call is TRBV28, the J call TRBJ1-2; D is unresolved. Trimming took 3 bases from V and 6 from J, leaving 17 bases between them. The CDR3 is 15 amino acids. CDR1 MDHEN and CDR2 SYDVKM come from the germline V gene. The CDR3 DNA reads TGTGCCAGCAGTTTGGGTCCGGGAAAAAAGGATGGCTACACCTTC. This sequence encodes CASSLGPGKKDGYTF.

This clone was counted only a few times. The chain has TRBV7-8 and TRBJ1-6, with D tentatively TRBD1 (6 bases). The CDR3 consists of 14 residues. The germline CDR1 and CDR2 sequences are SGHVS and FQNEAQ. Trimming shortened V by 2 bases and J by 4 bases, and 6 bases separated the two germline ends. In DNA, the CDR3 is TGTGCCAGCAGCTTACAGGGGTATAATTCACCCCTCCACTTT. Its translation: CASSLQGYNSPLHF. Combining the CDR3 with reference TRBV7-8 and TRBJ1-6 gives the whole variable domain GAGVSQSPRYKVAKRGQDVALRCDPISGHVSLFWYQQALGQGPEFLTYFQNEAQLDKSGLPSDRFFAERPEGSVSTLKIQRTQQEDSAVYLCASSLQGYNSPLHFGNGTRLTVT.